The source of this T cell receptor (beta chain) is a study of blood T cell repertoires in COVID-19. The CDR3 has 17 amino acids. The trim removed 4 bases at V and 4 bases at J, leaving 12 bases unmatched. Germline CDR1 is MNHEY and CDR2 is SMNVEV (reference sequence). TCRdb's copy holds only in-frame clones and misses some; the assay was immunoSEQ multiplex PCR. The sample includes roughly 190,000 clones, 82% of them seen just once. The chain recombines TRBV27 with TRBJ2-7; 11 nucleotides align to TRBD2. This TCR was recovered from a woman aged 55-70 years with acute COVID-19. Sequencing used PBMCs or T cells enriched from blood (not recorded which). The CDR3 DNA reads as TGTGCCAGCAGTTCAAGACCCGGGACTAGCGGAGGGTACGAGCAGTACTTC. Encoded protein: CASSSRPGTSGGYEQYF.